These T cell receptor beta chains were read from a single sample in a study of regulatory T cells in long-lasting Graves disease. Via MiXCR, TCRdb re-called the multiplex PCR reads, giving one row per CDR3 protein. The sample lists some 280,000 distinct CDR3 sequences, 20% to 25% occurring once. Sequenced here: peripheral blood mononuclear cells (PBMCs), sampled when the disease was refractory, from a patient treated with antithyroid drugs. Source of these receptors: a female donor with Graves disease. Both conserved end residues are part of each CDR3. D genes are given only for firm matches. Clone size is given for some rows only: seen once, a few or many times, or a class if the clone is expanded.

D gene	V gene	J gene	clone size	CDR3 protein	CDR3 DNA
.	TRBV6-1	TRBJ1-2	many	CASRRGTGYGYTF	TGTGCCAGCAGGCGTGGGACGGGCTATGGCTACACCTTC
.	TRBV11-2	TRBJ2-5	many	CASSSGGGAETQYF	TGTGCCAGCAGCTCAGGGGGGGGAGCCGAGACCCAGTACTTC
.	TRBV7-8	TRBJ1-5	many	CASSSNTGQLKISNQPQHF	TGTGCCAGCAGCTCCAATACGGGACAACTTAAGATTAGCAATCAGCCCCAGCATTTT
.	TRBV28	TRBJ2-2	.	CASTWGGGNTGELFF	TGTGCCAGCACCTGGGGAGGGGGCAACACCGGGGAGCTGTTTTTT
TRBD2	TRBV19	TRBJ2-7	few	CASSTSGTSFYEQYF	TGTGCCAGTAGTACATCCGGGACTAGTTTTTACGAGCAGTACTTC
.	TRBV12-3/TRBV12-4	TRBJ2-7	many	CASRTNRELEQYF	TGTGCCAGCAGGACCAACAGGGAACTCGAGCAGTACTTC
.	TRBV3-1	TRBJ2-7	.	CASSQSEGSEQYF	TGTGCCAGCAGCCAATCGGAGGGATCCGAGCAGTACTTC
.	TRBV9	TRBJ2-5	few	CASSKTTVKETQYF	TGTGCCAGCAGCAAAACGACAGTTAAAGAGACCCAGTACTTC
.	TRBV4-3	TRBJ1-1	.	CASSRDSKGMNTEAFF	TGCGCCAGCAGCCGAGATTCGAAAGGTATGAACACTGAAGCTTTCTTT
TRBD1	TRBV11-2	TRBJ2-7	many	CASSSGQGLEQYF	TGTGCCAGCAGCTCCGGACAGGGGCTCGAGCAGTACTTC